A single sample is the source of the 29 T cell receptor beta chains below, sequenced in a study of CD8 T cells in ankylosing spondylitis. In TCRdb, the 5' RACE reads were re-called with MiXCR into one record per CDR3 protein. The sample contains 500,000 or so distinct CDR3 sequences, about 5.2% of which appear only once. Overall study results and limits: About 8 highly homologous variants made up a TCR beta motif that seemed to typify ankylosing spondylitis blood.

Their antigens remain unidentified. Sequenced material: blood, either unsorted or a sorted T cell fraction (not recorded which). The receptor source for this set is a male donor with ankylosing spondylitis.

V usage is TRBV12-3 or TRBV12-4 and J usage is TRBJ1-1; D gene ambiguous. The V and J ends lost 1 base and 6 bases respectively, with 9 bases between them. The CDR3 contains 13 residues. The CDR3 loop reads CASSLGRFAEAFF. CDR3 DNA: TGTGCCAGCAGTTTAGGCCGGTTCGCTGAAGCTTTCTTT.

This clonotype appeared many times. This rearrangement joins TRBV5-1 to TRBJ2-2; TRBD1 agrees at 8 bases. Germline CDR1 SGHRS, CDR2 YFSETQ. Trimming removed 4 bases from V and 4 bases from J; junction bases left unmatched: 6. CDR3 length equals 15 residues. CDR3 residues: CASSDRTGITGELFF. The CDR3 bases are TGCGCCAGCAGCGACCGGACAGGGATCACCGGGGAGCTGTTTTTT.

This clonotype has at least ten counts. V is TRBV6-5 and J is TRBJ1-2; 7 nucleotides agree with TRBD1. Looked up from germline, CDR1 is MNHEY and CDR2 is SVGAGI. V was pared by 4 bases and J by 8 bases, with 10 bases of the junction left unmatched. The length of the CDR3 is 14 residues. CDR3 region: CASSFDRARGGYTF. CDR3 DNA: TGTGCCAGCAGTTTCGACAGGGCGAGGGGGGGCTACACCTTC.

This clonotype has at least ten counts. The genes are TRBV29-1 and TRBJ2-7; D is unclear. CDR3 length: 12 residues. The germline V gene encodes CDR1 SQVTM and CDR2 ANQGSEA. V was clipped by 4 bases and J by 6 bases, with 13 bases between them. The CDR3 nucleotides are TGCAGCGTTGCCCTCCAGCGAGGCGAGCAGTACTTC. As protein: CSVALQRGEQYF.

This clonotype was observed at least ten times. The rearrangement uses TRBV29-1 and TRBJ2-2; D is uncertain. CDR1 is SQVTM and CDR2 is ANQGSEA in the germline V gene. The V end was cut by 0 bases, the J end by 9 bases, with 11 bases between. This CDR3 is 13 amino acids long. This CDR3 is CSVEEDGRRELFF. The CDR3 DNA reads as TGCAGCGTTGAAGAAGACGGTCGTCGGGAGCTGTTTTTT.

This clonotype appeared many times. The V and J genes are TRBV12-3 or TRBV12-4 and TRBJ2-1; 7 nucleotides match TRBD1. V lost 2 bases to trimming and J lost 6 bases; unmatched junction nucleotides: 4. The CDR3 totals 14 residues. The CDR3 DNA follows: TGTGCCAGCAGTTTAATCTGGACAGGCAATGAGCAGTTCTTC. Translation: CASSLIWTGNEQFF.

This clonotype was seen many times. The chain links TRBV7-9 to TRBJ1-1; the D gene is possibly TRBD1 (5 bases). Germline CDR1 is SEHNR and CDR2 is FQNEAQ (reference sequence). V lost 0 bases and J lost 1, with 12 bases in between. CDR3 length: 16 residues. The CDR3 is CASSLALAGTNTEAFF. Here the CDR3 DNA reads TGTGCCAGCAGCTTAGCCCTGGCCGGGACGAACACTGAAGCTTTCTTT.

This clonotype has ten or more counts. The rearrangement joins TRBV12-3 or TRBV12-4 to TRBJ2-6, with TRBD2 identical over 8 bases. Trimming at V came to 1 base and at J to 4 bases, leaving 12 bases not matched to a gene. The CDR3 length is 19 residues. CDR3 DNA: TGTGCCAGCAGTTTAGGTATGGGCGGGGGGACGGAAGGGGCCAACGTCCTGACTTTC. As protein: CASSLGMGGGTEGANVLTF.

This clonotype came up many times. V gene TRBV11-2 combines with J gene TRBJ2-6, with TRBD1 identical over 10 bases. V lost 5 bases to trimming and J lost 0 bases; unmatched junction nucleotides: 7. The length of the CDR3 is 18 residues. Germline V lookup: CDR1 SGHAT, CDR2 FQNNGV. The CDR3 protein is CASSLRGQGFSGANVLTF. For the CDR3, the DNA is TGTGCCAGCAGCCTCAGGGGACAGGGGTTCTCTGGGGCCAACGTCCTGACTTTC.

At least ten counts were recorded for this clonotype. The CDR3: CASSFLGQGYGYTF. The CDR3 bases are TGTGCCAGCAGTTTTCTTGGACAGGGGTATGGCTACACCTTC. The chain uses TRBV27 and TRBJ1-2; 9 nucleotides agree with TRBD1. The CDR3 sequence is 14 residues long. The germline V gene has CDR1 MNHEY and CDR2 SMNVEV (reference sequence). Unmatched junction bases numbered 4, after V lost 3 bases and J lost 5 bases.

At least ten counts were recorded for this clonotype. The rearrangement uses TRBV5-1 and TRBJ1-5, with D perhaps TRBD1 (6 bases). This CDR3 comprises 14 residues. Germline V gives CDR1 SGHRS, CDR2 YFSETQ. V lost 1 base and J 3 bases, leaving 8 bases between the germline ends. Here the CDR3 DNA reads TGCGCCAGCAGCTTGACAGGGAACAATCAGCCCCAGCATTTT. The encoded protein is CASSLTGNNQPQHF.

There are a few counts of this clonotype. The chain joins TRBV20-1 to TRBJ2-2, with D possibly TRBD2 on 7 matching bases. There are 15 residues in the CDR3. V lost 2 bases and J 3 bases, leaving 13 bases between the germline ends. Germline values: CDR1 DFQATT, CDR2 SNEGSKA (reference sequence). The CDR3: CSARIQGRDTGELFF. Written as DNA, the CDR3 is TGCAGTGCTAGAATCCAGGGGAGGGACACCGGGGAGCTGTTTTTT.

This clonotype was recorded many times. The rearrangement uses TRBV5-1 and TRBJ2-2, with 8 bases matching TRBD1. The V segment lost 6 bases and the J segment 4 bases; nucleotides outside the gene matches: 11. CDR3 length: 16 amino acids. In germline, CDR1 is SGHRS, CDR2 YFSETQ. In nucleotides, the CDR3 is TGCGCCAGCACCATCCGACAGGGGTGGGGCACCGGGGAGCTGTTTTTT. Translating gives CASTIRQGWGTGELFF.

This clonotype showed up many times. The CDR3 is CASSPGTSGKETQYF. CDR3 bases: TGTGCCAGCAGTCCCGGGACTAGCGGGAAGGAGACCCAGTACTTC. The chain joins TRBV27 to TRBJ2-5; 13 bases line up with TRBD2. The CDR3 runs to 15 residues. Germline V gene sequence: CDR1 MNHEY, CDR2 SMNVEV (reference sequence). V lost 5 bases and J lost 5; bases outside the gene matches: 5.

This clonotype was found many times. The chain recombines TRBV4-3 with TRBJ2-3, with unresolved D. Germline assignment: CDR1 LGHNA and CDR2 YSLEER. V lost 4 bases and J lost 0, with 8 bases in between. The CDR3 length is 14 residues. CDR3 region: CASSRLESTDTQYF. The CDR3, as DNA: TGCGCCAGCAGCCGGTTAGAAAGCACAGATACGCAGTATTTT.

The V and J genes are TRBV5-6 and TRBJ2-1, with a weak D call TRBD1 (7 bases). The V end lost 4 bases, the J end lost 9 bases, and 17 bases lay between the germline ends. This CDR3 has 14 amino acids. Looked up from germline, CDR1 is SGHDT and CDR2 is YYEEEE. In nucleotides, the CDR3 is TGTGCCAGCAGCCCACAGGGGTACGGGGGTGAGCAGTTCTTC. Translation gives CASSPQGYGGEQFF. Full variable domain (missing parts from reference TRBV5-6 and TRBJ2-1): DAGVTQSPTHLIKTRGQQVTLRCSPKSGHDTVSWYQQALGQGPQFIFQYYEEEERQRGNFPDRFSGHQFPNYSSELNVNALLLGDSALYLCASSPQGYGGEQFFGPGTRLTVL.

The genes are TRBV29-1 and TRBJ2-5, with 9 bases lining up with TRBD1. Trimming at V came to 2 bases and at J to 3 bases, leaving 10 bases not matched to a gene. Germline V gives CDR1 SQVTM, CDR2 ANQGSEA. The CDR3 is made up of 16 amino acids. The CDR3 DNA sequence: TGCAGCGTTGAAACCCGTCGGGACAGGGCCAAAGAGACCCAGTACTTC. The encoded protein is CSVETRRDRAKETQYF.

This clonotype was recorded many times. The V call is TRBV12-3 or TRBV12-4, the J call TRBJ2-3, with TRBD2 identical over 8 bases. V gave up 2 bases and J gave up 4 bases; unmatched junction bases: 8. This CDR3 contains 16 residues. Written as DNA, the CDR3 is TGTGCCAGCAGTTTAAATAGCGGGACTCATCCAGATACGCAGTATTTT. Encoded protein: CASSLNSGTHPDTQYF.

The sample holds a few counts of this clonotype. The V call is TRBV14, the J call TRBJ2-1, with D maybe TRBD1 (6 bases). The CDR3 runs to 16 residues. The germline gives CDR1 SGHDN, CDR2 FVKESK. V was trimmed by 3 bases and J by 0 bases, leaving 12 bases between them. The CDR3 DNA is TGTGCCAGCAGCCACCAGGGGCCGAGCTCCTACAATGAGCAGTTCTTC. Its protein product is CASSHQGPSSYNEQFF.

In its sample, this clonotype was seen many times. The chain employs TRBV12-3 or TRBV12-4 and TRBJ2-3, with unresolved D. Trimming removed 6 bases from V and 8 bases from J, with 12 bases in between. The CDR3 runs 12 residues. DNA of the CDR3: TGTGCCAGCAGCCCCGGTAGTAGTACGCAGTATTTT. Protein: CASSPGSSTQYF.

This clonotype was seen ten or more times. V usage is TRBV5-1 and J usage is TRBJ2-1, with 9 bases identical to TRBD1. Germline-derived CDR1 and CDR2 are SGHRS and YFSETQ. V shed 1 base and J 4 bases; nucleotides not matched to a gene: 6. This CDR3 has 16 amino acids. CDR3 DNA: TGCGCCAGCAGCTTGCGGTGGGACAGGGAATACAATGAGCAGTTCTTC. This encodes CASSLRWDREYNEQFF.

The table lists this clonotype with many counts. The chain employs TRBV27 and TRBJ2-6; unclear D gene. V lost 2 bases to trimming and J lost 4 bases, with 6 bases between them. This CDR3 region has 14 residues. CDR1 MNHEY and CDR2 SMNVEV come from the germline V gene (reference sequence). DNA for the CDR3: TGTGCCAGCAGTTTACGTTCCGGGGCCAACGTCCTGACTTTC. Residues: CASSLRSGANVLTF.

CDR3 residues: CASSLMPGQGALSNQPQHF. CDR3 bases: TGTGCCAGCAGCTTAATGCCAGGACAGGGGGCTTTGAGCAATCAGCCCCAGCATTTT. This chain links TRBV11-2 with TRBJ1-5, with TRBD1 matching over 11 bases. V shed 2 bases and J 1 base; nucleotides not matched to a gene: 10. This CDR3 has 19 residues. Germline V gene lookup returns CDR1 SGHAT and CDR2 FQNNGV. The full variable domain, with the rest looked up from reference TRBV11-2 and TRBJ1-5, is EAGVAQSPRYKIIEKRQSVAFWCNPISGHATLYWYQQILGQGPKLLIQFQNNGVVDDSQLPKDRFSAERLKGVDSTLKIQPAKLEDSAVYLCASSLMPGQGALSNQPQHFGDGTRLSIL.

In this sample, this clonotype turned up many times. The chain employs TRBV5-1 and TRBJ1-6; D uncertain. Germline V gene data show CDR1 as SGHRS and CDR2 as YFSETQ. This CDR3 region has 14 residues. V shed 4 bases and J shed 3 bases, with 8 bases lying between them. The CDR3 DNA reads TGCGCCAGCAGCGTATACAGCTATAATTCACCCCTCCACTTT. The encoded protein is CASSVYSYNSPLHF.

This clonotype was observed at least ten times. CDR3 nucleotides: TGTGCCAGCAGCGTAGTTGGGCGGGGCTCCTACAATGAGCAGTTCTTC. This encodes CASSVVGRGSYNEQFF. This chain connects TRBV9 to TRBJ2-1, with D perhaps TRBD2 (6 bases). Germline V gene lookup returns CDR1 SGDLS and CDR2 YYNGEE. This CDR3 is 16 amino acids long. Trimming removed 0 bases at V and 0 bases at J, with 10 bases between. The full variable domain, rest sourced from reference TRBV9 and TRBJ2-1, is DSGVTQTPKHLITATGQRVTLRCSPRSGDLSVYWYQQSLDQGLQFLIQYYNGEERAKGNILERFSAQQFPDLHSELNLSSLELGDSALYFCASSVVGRGSYNEQFFGPGTRLTVL.

This clonotype was picked up many times. J is TRBJ2-3 and V is TRBV6-5, with unresolved D. The ends were cut back, 4 bases at V and 8 bases at J, with 19 bases in the middle. Germline V gene data show CDR1 as MNHEY and CDR2 as SVGAGI. The CDR3 covers 15 residues. The CDR3 DNA reads as TGTGCCAGCAGTTCTGCGACCCTACTTCCCCCTACGCAGTATTTT. It translates to CASSSATLLPPTQYF.

This clonotype was seen at least ten times. V gene TRBV7-3 combines with J gene TRBJ2-2; either TRBD1 or TRBD2 may supply D (5 bases each). The CDR3 is 15 residues long. V was shortened by 5 bases and J by 4 bases, with 14 bases between the two germline ends. Germline loops: CDR1 SGHTA, CDR2 FQGTGA. The CDR3 is CASSPPEGITGELFF. The CDR3 nucleotides are TGTGCCAGCAGCCCCCCTGAGGGGATCACCGGGGAGCTGTTTTTT.

This clonotype was counted between two and nine times. V usage is TRBV4-3 and J usage is TRBJ1-6; D may be TRBD1 (5 bases). V lost 3 bases to trimming and J lost 6 bases, with 6 bases between them. The germline CDR1 and CDR2 sequences are LGHNA and YSLEER. This CDR3 has 13 residues. Here the CDR3 reads CASSQGLNSPLHF. CDR3 DNA: TGCGCCAGCAGCCAGGGGCTTAATTCACCCCTCCACTTT.

This clonotype was seen at least ten times. The chain uses TRBV12-3 or TRBV12-4 and TRBJ2-7; D is unresolved. V lost 2 bases to trimming and J lost 7 bases, with 12 bases between them. The CDR3 runs to 13 residues. Here the CDR3 reads CASSLRHLGEQYF. DNA for the CDR3: TGTGCCAGCAGTTTAAGACATCTGGGGGAGCAGTACTTC.